This T cell receptor beta chain was obtained from a study of cytotoxic CD8 clonotypes in ibrutinib-treated CLL. Whole-study context: Among responders, some 25 were partial and 2 complete; after median approximately 70 months, roughly 15 stayed remitted and 12 progressed. Response samples came after a median about 12 months of treatment, range 6 to 36. General study results and limits: An increase in clonality occurred at ibrutinib response, followed by a return toward baseline at progression.

Germline-derived CDR1 and CDR2 are SGHTA and FQGNSA. V was cut by 3 bases and J by 4 bases, with 19 bases left in between. This CDR3 contains 17 residues. This clone was detected only once. Its antigen is not identified. Produced via immunoSEQ multiplex PCR; TCRdb's table is partial and in-frame only. There are approximately 150,000 clones in the sample; about 80% occur only once, and 28% lies in the top ten. The source material was PBMCs, sampled after 12 months of ibrutinib treatment. The TCR was taken from a human donor with chronic lymphocytic leukemia. The V call is TRBV7-2, the J call TRBJ2-1; either TRBD1 or TRBD2 may supply D (8 bases each). CDR3 DNA sequence: TGTGCCAGCAGCTTTCAGGGGGCGGCGGGAGGTTACAATGAGCAGTTCTTC. Translating it yields CASSFQGAAGGYNEQFF.